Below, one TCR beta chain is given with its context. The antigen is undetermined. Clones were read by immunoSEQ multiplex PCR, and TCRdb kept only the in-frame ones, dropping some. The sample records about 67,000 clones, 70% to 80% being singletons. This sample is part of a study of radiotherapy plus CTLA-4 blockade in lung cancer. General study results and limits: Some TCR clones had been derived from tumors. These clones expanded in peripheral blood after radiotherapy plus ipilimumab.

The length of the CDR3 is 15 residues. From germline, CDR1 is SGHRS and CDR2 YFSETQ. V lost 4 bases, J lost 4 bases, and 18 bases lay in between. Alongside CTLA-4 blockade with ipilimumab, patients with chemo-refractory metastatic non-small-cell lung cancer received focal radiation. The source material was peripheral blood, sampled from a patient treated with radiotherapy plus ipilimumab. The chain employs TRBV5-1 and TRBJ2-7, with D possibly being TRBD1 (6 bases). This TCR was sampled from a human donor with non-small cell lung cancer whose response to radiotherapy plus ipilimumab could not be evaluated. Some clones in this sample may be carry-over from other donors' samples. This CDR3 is CASSTGQRTPYEQYF. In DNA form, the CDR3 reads TGCGCCAGCAGCACCGGACAGCGGACGCCGTACGAGCAGTACTTC.